This entry is about one T cell receptor beta chain. This clone was detected only once. Its antigen is unknown. Per-base quality was not reported, and no clone a single base away is much larger than it. The sample is drawn from a study of T cell changes during pregnancy in multiple sclerosis (dated by TCRdb to the late 2010s). Study-wide context: Changes in the T cell repertoire over the course of pregnancy were examined in this study in women with multiple sclerosis.

The library was prepared using the immunoSEQ multiplex PCR assay. This immuneACCESS table, as held by TCRdb, lists in-frame sequences with V and J called but not all clones. Of the missing ones, under half trace to an unresolved V gene in checked studies; the others have no known cause. Present in this sample are about 36,000 clones, 70% to 90% of which were seen just once. The top ten hold over 0.5% of the sample. This TCR came from a female donor with multiple sclerosis, enrolled in a pregnancy study. The specimen was CD4+ T cells from peripheral blood mononuclear cells, collected in the first trimester of pregnancy.

The CDR3: CASSLGKPGQTSYEQYF. The DNA sequence is given as TGTGCCAGCAGCTTAGGAAAGCCGGGACAGACTTCCTACGAGCAGTACTTC. The receptor chain draws on TRBV7-8 and TRBJ2-7; 7 junctional bases match TRBD1. The germline V gene supplies CDR1 SGHVS and CDR2 FQNEAQ. The CDR3 measures 17 amino acids from cysteine to phenylalanine. This entry keeps only the CDR3 DNA: 51 bases, framed from base 1. Germline trimming amounts to 1 base on V and 1 base on J, with 10 as the count of junction bases outside the gene matches.